Sequencing of this T cell receptor (beta chain) was carried out in a study of blood T cell repertoires in COVID-19. The repertoire was sequenced with immunoSEQ multiplex PCR; TCRdb's copy has only in-frame clones and lacks some. The data contain a few hundred thousand clones, about 88% of them singletons. This CDR3 comprises 14 residues. V shed 7 bases and J shed 4 bases, with 16 bases lying between them. The germline V gene encodes CDR1 SGHAT and CDR2 FQNNGV. The sequence derives from a woman aged 70-85 years with active or convalescent COVID-19. The sequenced sample consisted of peripheral blood. The chain links TRBV11-2 to TRBJ1-1; possible D gene TRBD1, 5 bases. As DNA, the CDR3 is TGTGCCAGCATCCGCGGGGGTTTGGGCACTGAAGCTTTCTTT. Amino acids: CASIRGGLGTEAFF.